The present entry profiles one T cell receptor (beta chain) with its context. This sample was included in a study of blood T cell repertoires in COVID-19. This table comes from immunoSEQ multiplex PCR, and its TCRdb copy is limited to in-frame clones, with some not included. The sample contains 200,000 to 250,000 clones, about four fifths of which appear only once. J gave up 8 bases and V 4 bases, and 10 bases lay outside the gene matches. The CDR3 is 16 residues long. Germline V gene sequence: CDR1 LGHDT, CDR2 YNNKEL (reference sequence). This sequence was found in a woman aged 45-60 years who had been exposed to COVID-19. The sample taken for sequencing was PBMCs or T cells enriched from blood (not recorded which). V usage is TRBV3-1 (or the pseudogene TRBV3-2) and J usage is TRBJ2-2; 10 bases are a match to TRBD2. CDR3 sequence: CASSPKQRGGSGELFF. For the CDR3, the DNA is TGTGCCAGCAGCCCAAAACAGCGGGGGGGCTCTGGGGAGCTGTTTTTT.